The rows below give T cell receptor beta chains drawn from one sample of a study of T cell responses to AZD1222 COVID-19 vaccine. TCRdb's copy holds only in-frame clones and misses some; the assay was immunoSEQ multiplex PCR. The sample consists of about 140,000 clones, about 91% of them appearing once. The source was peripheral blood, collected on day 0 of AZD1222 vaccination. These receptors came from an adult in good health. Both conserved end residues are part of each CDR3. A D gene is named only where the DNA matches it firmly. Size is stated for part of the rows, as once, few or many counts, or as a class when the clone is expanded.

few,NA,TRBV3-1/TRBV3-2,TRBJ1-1,TGTGCCAGCAGCCAGGGGACGGTGAACACTGAAGCTTTCTTT,CASSQGTVNTEAFF
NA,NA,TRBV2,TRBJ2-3,TGTGCCAGCACCCAGGACGGATATAACACAGATACGCAGTATTTT,CASTQDGYNTDTQYF
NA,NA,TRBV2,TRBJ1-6,TGTGCCAGCAGGGGGGACTATAATTCACCCCTCCACTTT,CASRGDYNSPLHF
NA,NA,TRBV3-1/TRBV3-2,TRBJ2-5,TGTGCCAGCAGCCAAGTTATTGCGGAGACCCAGTACTTC,CASSQVIAETQYF
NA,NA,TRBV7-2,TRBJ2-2,TGTGCCAGCAGCTTGACCAGGGGACAGAACACCGGGGAGCTGTTTTTT,CASSLTRGQNTGELFF
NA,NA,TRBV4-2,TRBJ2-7,TGTGCCAGCAGCCAACTGGAGGGGGGCTCCTACGAGCAGTACTTC,CASSQLEGGSYEQYF
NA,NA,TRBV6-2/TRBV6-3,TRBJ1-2,TGTGCCAGCAGTTCCGGACAGTTTTATGGCTACACCTTC,CASSSGQFYGYTF
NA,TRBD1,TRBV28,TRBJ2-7,TGTGCCATAGGCCCGGGACAGAACTACGAGCAGTACTTC,CAIGPGQNYEQYF
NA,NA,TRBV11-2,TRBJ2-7,TGTGCCAGCAGCTTAGACCAGATCAACGAGCAGTACTTC,CASSLDQINEQYF
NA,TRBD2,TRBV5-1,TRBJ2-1,TGCGCCAGCAGCCAAAATCCACCAGGAGGCGGGAGTTGGAATGAGCAGTTCTTC,CASSQNPPGGGSWNEQFF
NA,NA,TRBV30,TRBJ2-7,TGTGCCTGGAGTGCCAGCAAACGCTACGAGCAGTACTTC,CAWSASKRYEQYF
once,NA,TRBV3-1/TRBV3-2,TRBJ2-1,TGTGCCAGCAGCCGCAGCACAGGGAGCTCCTACAATGAGCAGTTCTTC,CASSRSTGSSYNEQFF
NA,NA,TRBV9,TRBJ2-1,TGTGCCAGCGAGGCAGGGGACTACAATGAGCAGTTCTTC,CASEAGDYNEQFF
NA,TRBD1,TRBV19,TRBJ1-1,TGTGCCAGTAGTATTTTCACAGGGGCTGCTAACACTGAAGCTTTCTTT,CASSIFTGAANTEAFF
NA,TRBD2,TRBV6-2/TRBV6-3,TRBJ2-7,TGTGCCAGCAGTTCCGGACTAGCGGGACACTACGAGCAGTACTTC,CASSSGLAGHYEQYF
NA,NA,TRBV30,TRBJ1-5,TGTGCCGGGACGGTGGAAGATCAGCCCCAGCATTTT,CAGTVEDQPQHF
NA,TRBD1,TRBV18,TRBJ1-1,TGTGCCAGCTCACCGTCAGGGACAGGGAGTGGCACTGAAGCTTTCTTT,CASSPSGTGSGTEAFF
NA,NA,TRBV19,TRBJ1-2,TGTGCCAGTAATATACAGGGATCTTCCGGCTACACCTTC,CASNIQGSSGYTF
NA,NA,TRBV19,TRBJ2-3,TGTGCCAGTAGTCGGACAGATACGCAGTATTTT,CASSRTDTQYF
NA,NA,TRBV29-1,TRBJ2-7,TGCAGCGTTGTGGCACAGACCTACGAGCAGTACTTC,CSVVAQTYEQYF
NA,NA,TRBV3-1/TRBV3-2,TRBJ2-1,TGTGCCAGCAGCCACAAAGACCTGCTCAGAAATGAGCAGTTCTTC,CASSHKDLLRNEQFF
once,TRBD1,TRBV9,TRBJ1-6,TGTGCCAGCAGCGTGACAGGGTATTCACCCCTCCACTTT,CASSVTGYSPLHF
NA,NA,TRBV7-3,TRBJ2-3,TGTGCCAGCAGCTCCCAAGGCACAGATACGCAGTATTTT,CASSSQGTDTQYF